These 23 T cell receptor beta chains originate from one sample sequenced in a study of blood T cell repertoires in COVID-19. The table came from immunoSEQ multiplex PCR; TCRdb's copy has only in-frame clones and leaves some out. The sample carries about 180,000 clones, approximately 90% recorded once. The source material was peripheral blood. The receptors originated from a woman aged 25 to 39 with active or convalescent COVID-19.

The CDR3 loop is CATLQGDTEAFF. The CDR3 DNA follows: TGTGCCACCCTACAGGGGGACACTGAAGCTTTCTTT. The gene calls are TRBV28 and TRBJ1-1; TRBD1 aligns across 8 bases. Germline V gene lookup returns CDR1 MDHEN and CDR2 SYDVKM. The CDR3 covers 12 residues. Germline trimming cut 10 bases from V and 3 bases from J; bases unmatched to any gene: 4.

This chain links TRBV7-9 with TRBJ1-5; 9 bases match TRBD1. This CDR3 spans 16 amino acids. Germline V gene data show CDR1 as SEHNR and CDR2 as FQNEAQ (reference sequence). With 4 bases clipped from V and 2 bases from J, the junction kept 6 bases outside the gene matches. CDR3: CASSSSTGGGNQPQHF. CDR3 bases: TGTGCCAGCAGCTCCTCCACAGGGGGCGGCAATCAGCCCCAGCATTTT.

This clone was seen a single time. This chain connects TRBV5-1 to TRBJ1-3; D gene unclear. CDR3 length: 15 amino acids. With 4 bases removed from V and 0 bases from J, the gap between germline ends came to 11 bases. The germline V gene has CDR1 SGHRS and CDR2 YFSETQ. CDR3 in DNA: TGCGCCAGCAGCCCTGACCGAGGCTCTGGAAACACCATATATTTT. Residues: CASSPDRGSGNTIYF.

The chain is built from TRBV19 and TRBJ1-1; maybe TRBD1 (5 bases). This CDR3 comprises 14 residues. V was cut by 4 bases and J by 2 bases, with 11 bases left in between. Per germline, CDR1 LNHDA and CDR2 SQIVND (reference sequence). In nucleotides, the CDR3 is TGTGCCAGTAGTAACCGGTGGGGCAACACTGAAGCTTTCTTT. Its protein product is CASSNRWGNTEAFF.

V gene TRBV6-5 combines with J gene TRBJ1-6; D not resolved. The CDR3 runs to 15 residues. Trimming took 0 bases from V and 7 from J, leaving 10 bases between them. CDR1 MNHEY and CDR2 SVGAGI come from the germline V gene. In DNA, the CDR3 is TGTGCCAGCAGTTACTCGGCAAATACGAATTCACCCCTCCACTTT. Amino acids: CASSYSANTNSPLHF.

V and J are TRBV7-9 and TRBJ1-4, with D perhaps matching TRBD1 (6 bases). The CDR3 is 15 amino acids. Germline CDR1 is SEHNR and CDR2 is FQNEAQ (reference sequence). Trimming removed 3 bases from V and 4 bases from J, with 12 bases in between. CDR3: CASSFPRGSNEKLFF. The CDR3 nucleotides read TGTGCCAGCAGCTTCCCGAGGGGGAGTAATGAAAAACTGTTTTTT.

The chain is built from TRBV19 and TRBJ1-1; tentative D call: TRBD1 (5 bases). This CDR3 is 10 amino acids long. V was shortened by 5 bases and J by 12 bases, with 10 bases between the two germline ends. Germline-derived CDR1 and CDR2 are LNHDA and SQIVND (reference sequence). Written as DNA, the CDR3 is TGTGCCAGTAGTTCCCAGGGAACTTTCTTT. It yields the protein CASSSQGTFF.

This chain joins TRBV19 and TRBJ2-3; 8 bases are shared with TRBD1. V shed 8 bases, J shed 7 bases, and the junction held 8 bases outside the gene matches. This CDR3 is built from 13 residues. Per the germline V gene, CDR1 is LNHDA and CDR2 is SQIVND (reference sequence). The CDR3 DNA is TGTGCCAGTGGGCGGGACAGGCTGTATACGCAGTATTTT. This gives the protein CASGRDRLYTQYF.

The chain employs TRBV27 and TRBJ1-2; D is ambiguous. The germline CDR1 and CDR2 sequences are MNHEY and SMNVEV (reference sequence). Between the trimmed V and J ends, which lost 2 bases and 9 bases, there was a span of 10 bases. The CDR3 spans 12 residues. Here the CDR3 DNA reads TGTGCCAGCAGTTTAACGGGTATGAGCTACACCTTC. Protein sequence: CASSLTGMSYTF.

This clone was counted a single time. CDR3 sequence: CASSKVSPIAGGLFYEQYF. CDR3 DNA: TGTGCCAGCAGCAAGGTCAGCCCTATAGCGGGAGGGCTTTTTTACGAGCAGTACTTC. The chain joins TRBV21-1 to TRBJ2-7; TRBD2, the table's D call, was not compared with the DNA. TRBV21-1 is a pseudogene locus. This CDR3 spans 19 amino acids.

This sequence joins TRBV28 and TRBJ2-7; 7 bases agree with TRBD1. This CDR3 is 14 amino acids long. The V gene end was trimmed by 8 bases and the J gene end by 3 bases; junction bases not matched to a gene: 10. The V gene's germline CDR1 is MDHEN and CDR2 SYDVKM. CDR3 loop: CASGGHRGLYEQYF. CDR3 nucleotide sequence: TGTGCCAGCGGAGGACACAGGGGTCTCTACGAGCAGTACTTC.

V gene TRBV7-2 combines with J gene TRBJ1-2; 7 bases line up with TRBD1. Losses at the gene ends were 3 bases for V and 9 bases for J; bases not matched to a gene: 10. CDR3 length: 14 amino acids. CDR1 and CDR2 from the germline V gene are SGHTA and FQGNSA. CDR3 sequence: CASSFGTAVLSYTF. The CDR3 nucleotides are TGTGCCAGCAGCTTCGGGACAGCGGTCCTCAGCTACACCTTC.

The chain couples TRBV5-1 to TRBJ1-4; maybe TRBD1 (5 bases). Germline V gives CDR1 SGHRS, CDR2 YFSETQ. The CDR3 runs 14 residues. V shed 4 bases and J shed 8 bases, with 15 bases lying between them. The CDR3 spells CASSPSTGDEKLFF. The CDR3 DNA sequence: TGCGCCAGCAGCCCCTCCACGGGGGACGAAAAACTGTTTTTT.

This chain joins TRBV28 and TRBJ2-7; a weak D match, TRBD1 (6 bases). CDR1 and CDR2 from the germline V gene are MDHEN and SYDVKM. The CDR3 is 15 amino acids. V gave up 5 bases and J gave up 0 bases, with 14 bases separating them. CDR3 DNA sequence: TGTGCCAGCAGTCTCCTAACAGGGTTCTCCTACGAGCAGTACTTC. Its protein is CASSLLTGFSYEQYF.

V and J are TRBV5-4 and TRBJ2-1; the match to TRBD2 covers 12 bases. Germline trimming cut 1 base from V and 6 bases from J; bases unmatched to any gene: 2. The CDR3 totals 15 residues. The germline V gene encodes CDR1 SGHNT and CDR2 YYREEE (reference sequence). The CDR3 sequence is CASSLQTSGGNEQFF. For the CDR3, the DNA is TGTGCCAGCAGCTTGCAGACTAGCGGGGGCAATGAGCAGTTCTTC.

This clone was seen a few times. This chain connects TRBV19 to TRBJ2-7, with TRBD1 matching 12 bases. V shed 5 bases, J shed 4 bases, and the junction held 9 bases outside the gene matches. There are 16 residues in the CDR3. The germline gives CDR1 LNHDA, CDR2 SQIVND (reference sequence). CDR3 residues: CASSPFRDRGLYEQYF. The CDR3 DNA sequence: TGTGCCAGTAGTCCTTTCCGGGACAGGGGGCTTTACGAGCAGTACTTC.

The J gene is TRBJ1-1, the V gene TRBV5-1, with 8 bases fitting TRBD1. The germline V gene has CDR1 SGHRS and CDR2 YFSETQ. V trimming: 4 bases; J trimming: 1 base; junction bases outside the gene matches: 3. The CDR3 sequence is 14 residues long. The CDR3 coding sequence is TGCGCCAGCAGCCCTGGGACAGGGAACACTGAAGCTTTCTTT. Protein product: CASSPGTGNTEAFF.

The chain uses TRBV11-2 and TRBJ1-4; no firm D call. Per germline, CDR1 SGHAT and CDR2 FQNNGV. The CDR3 consists of 14 residues. Trimming stripped 3 bases from V and 2 bases from J, with 7 bases between. The CDR3 loop reads CASSFLRTNEKLFF. The CDR3 nucleotides are TGTGCCAGCAGCTTCCTGCGGACTAATGAAAAACTGTTTTTT.

This chain connects TRBV10-2 to TRBJ2-1; 12 bases fit TRBD2. CDR1 and CDR2 from the germline V gene are WSHSY and SAAADI. The CDR3 is 15 amino acids. J was trimmed by 2 bases and V by 6 bases; bases with no gene match: 2. The CDR3 loop is CASRLAGGPYNEQFF. CDR3 bases: TGCGCCAGCAGGCTAGCGGGAGGGCCCTACAATGAGCAGTTCTTC.

This clone came up once. The gene calls are TRBV7-8 and TRBJ1-5; D may be TRBD1 (5 bases). The V and J ends lost 5 bases and 0 bases respectively, with 17 bases between them. The CDR3 length is 17 residues. Germline V CDR1 and CDR2: SGHVS, FQNEAQ. In DNA form, the CDR3 reads TGTGCCAGCAGCGCAGGAGAATCAGGGCGTAGCAATCAGCCCCAGCATTTT. Translating gives CASSAGESGRSNQPQHF.

In this sample, this clone turned up once. The same CDR3 is also encoded by other DNA sequences in this sample. The rearrangement links TRBV15 to TRBJ2-2, with 7 bases identical to TRBD2. CDR3 size: 15 residues. With V trimmed by 3 bases and J by 2 bases, 3 bases remained unmatched. Germline V lookup: CDR1 LNHNV, CDR2 YYDKDF (reference sequence). CDR3 DNA: TGTGCCACCAGCAGGGGACTACCCAACACCGGGGAGCTGTTTTTT. It specifies CATSRGLPNTGELFF.

The chain has TRBV6-5 and TRBJ1-2; a weak D match, TRBD1 (5 bases). The V end lost 9 bases, the J end lost 7 bases, and 18 bases lay between the germline ends. The CDR3 is made up of 13 amino acids. The V gene's germline CDR1 is MNHEY and CDR2 SVGAGI. The DNA of the CDR3 is TGTGCCAGTTACACTATAAGGGGATCTGGCTACACCTTC. Amino acid sequence: CASYTIRGSGYTF.

The chain has TRBV5-4 and TRBJ2-1; the match to TRBD2 covers 11 bases. The length of the CDR3 is 16 residues. Germline V lookup: CDR1 SGHNT, CDR2 YYREEE (reference sequence). The trim removed 5 bases at V and 0 bases at J, leaving 4 bases unmatched. In DNA, the CDR3 is TGTGCCAGCAGATCGGGACTAGCGGCCTCCTACAATGAGCAGTTCTTC. Its translation: CASRSGLAASYNEQFF.